The 13 T cell receptor beta chains below all came from one sample that was sequenced in a study of blood T cell repertoires in COVID-19 (dated by TCRdb to the early 2020s). Library preparation was by the immunoSEQ multiplex PCR assay. TCRdb stores this immuneACCESS table with in-frame sequences only. Part of the clones is absent; in the studies checked, under half of the shortfall reflects unresolved V genes, and no reason is known for the rest. In this sample the table shows more than 80,000 clones, about 90% of which occur a single time. Roughly 1.5% of the sample goes to the ten largest clones. Sequenced sample: peripheral blood. These receptors were collected from a human donor with active COVID-19. The donor label of this sample is uncertain.

The chain links TRBV6-6 to TRBJ1-5; 10 bases fit TRBD1. V trimming: 5 bases; J trimming: 0 bases; junction bases outside the gene matches: 7. Germline values: CDR1 MNHNY, CDR2 SVGAGI (reference sequence). The CDR3 consists of 17 residues. Here the CDR3 DNA reads TGTGCCAGCAGTCCCGGGACAGGGGACTATAGCAATCAGCCCCAGCATTTT. It is translated as CASSPGTGDYSNQPQHF.

The V call is TRBV7-8, the J call TRBJ1-1, with D possibly being TRBD1 (5 bases). The CDR3 sequence is 14 residues long. The V end was cut by 5 bases, the J end by 0 bases, with 10 bases between. CDR1 SGHVS and CDR2 FQNEAQ come from the germline V gene. The CDR3 nucleotides read TGTGCCAGCAGCCGAGGACAAATGAACACTGAAGCTTTCTTT. It encodes CASSRGQMNTEAFF.

The V and J genes are TRBV18 and TRBJ1-2; perhaps TRBD1 as D (5 bases). Germline V gene sequence: CDR1 KGHSH, CDR2 LQKENI. V lost 5 bases and J 8 bases, leaving 15 bases between the germline ends. CDR3 length: 13 amino acids. The CDR3 nucleotides read TGTGCCAGCTCAGTGAAGGGGCCACGGGGCTACACCTTC. Its protein is CASSVKGPRGYTF. The full variable domain, with the rest looked up from reference TRBV18 and TRBJ1-2, is NAGVMQNPRHLVRRRGQEARLRCSPMKGHSHVYWYRQLPEEGLKFMVYLQKENIIDESGMPKERFSAEFPKEGPSILRIQQVVRGDSAAYFCASSVKGPRGYTFGSGTRLTVV.

The chain carries TRBV30 and TRBJ1-4; maybe TRBD1 (6 bases). The CDR3 extends over 14 amino acids. V was trimmed by 6 bases and J by 8 bases, leaving 19 bases between them. Germline V gene sequence: CDR1 GTSNPN, CDR2 SVGIG (reference sequence). The CDR3 bases are TGTGCCTGTCAAAAGGGGGACGACGGGGAAAAACTGTTTTTT. It encodes CACQKGDDGEKLFF. The whole variable domain, remainder taken from reference TRBV30 and TRBJ1-4, is SQTIHQWPATLVQPVGSPLSLECTVEGTSNPNLYWYRQAAGRGLQLLFYSVGIGQISSEVPQNLSASRPQDRQFILSSKKLLLSDSGFYLCACQKGDDGEKLFFGSGTQLSVL.

The rearrangement uses TRBV3-1 (or the pseudogene TRBV3-2) and TRBJ2-7; D may be TRBD1 (6 bases). Trimming cost V 3 bases and J 5 bases, with 20 bases left between them. This CDR3 is built from 16 residues. CDR1 is LGHDT and CDR2 is YNNKEL in the germline V gene (reference sequence). CDR3 loop: CASSHTSSDSANEQYF. CDR3 in DNA: TGTGCCAGCAGCCACACCTCCTCGGACAGTGCTAACGAGCAGTACTTC.

V and J are TRBV5-3 and TRBJ1-5; 10 bases map to TRBD1. TRBV5-3 is marked as an open reading frame, function uncertain. CDR3 size: 14 residues. Trimming took 7 bases from V and 6 from J; bases not matched to a gene: 7. The DNA of the CDR3 is TGTGCCAGACCAGACAGGGGGCTTTCTCAGCCCCAGCATTTT. This sequence encodes CARPDRGLSQPQHF.

The CDR3 nucleotides read TGCGCCAGCAGTCACCTCGGCCAGGTTTACTCTAGCACAGATACGCAGTATTTT. This codes for CASSHLGQVYSSTDTQYF. V and J are TRBV4-3 and TRBJ2-3; no reliable D call. The CDR3 sequence is 18 residues long. Germline assignment: CDR1 LGHNA and CDR2 YSLEER. The germline V and J ends were trimmed by 6 bases and 0 bases, with 22 bases remaining between them.

The chain has TRBV5-5 and TRBJ2-7; no clear D gene. This CDR3 has 13 amino acids. Germline V gene sequence: CDR1 SGHKS, CDR2 YYEKEE (reference sequence). Deletions cut 0 bases from V and 5 bases from J, with 9 bases between. CDR3 region: CASSLAPVDEQYF. CDR3 nucleotides: TGTGCCAGCAGCTTGGCACCAGTCGACGAGCAGTACTTC.

This chain connects TRBV4-3 to TRBJ2-7, with a tentative D call TRBD1 (5 bases). V was pared by 1 base and J by 2 bases, with 9 bases between. Germline-derived CDR1 and CDR2 are LGHNA and YSLEER. The CDR3 covers 14 residues. CDR3 bases: TGCGCCAGCAGCCAAGGCAGGGTGGCCTACGAGCAGTACTTC. This translates into CASSQGRVAYEQYF.

This chain uses TRBV18 with TRBJ2-7, with 7 positions matching TRBD2. V lost 3 bases, J lost 2 bases, and 7 bases stayed unmatched. The CDR3 runs 15 residues. Germline V gene data show CDR1 as KGHSH and CDR2 as LQKENI. The DNA for the CDR3 is TGTGCCAGCTCACCCCCGACTAGCTCTCCCTACGAGCAGTACTTC. It specifies CASSPPTSSPYEQYF.

The rearrangement joins TRBV5-1 to TRBJ2-7, with D possibly TRBD1 on 6 matching bases. The V end was cut by 5 bases, the J end by 3 bases, with 12 bases between. This CDR3 has 13 amino acids. Germline CDR1 and CDR2: SGHRS and YFSETQ. The CDR3 DNA reads as TGCGCCAGCAGAATTACGACAGGCTACGAGCAGTACTTC. This codes for CASRITTGYEQYF.

The chain employs TRBV7-9 and TRBJ2-7; maybe TRBD1 (6 bases). The CDR3 spans 14 residues. Trimming removed 1 base at V and 1 base at J, with 8 bases between. The germline V gene encodes CDR1 SEHNR and CDR2 FQNEAQ (reference sequence). The CDR3 DNA reads as TGTGCCAGCAGCTTAGTGACAGGATCCTACGAGCAGTACTTC. This encodes CASSLVTGSYEQYF. The full variable domain, in which reference TRBV7-9 and TRBJ2-7 provide the parts outside the CDR3, is DTGVSQNPRHKITKRGQNVTFRCDPISEHNRLYWYRQTLGQGPEFLTYFQNEAQLEKSRLLSDRFSAERPKGSFSTLEIQRTEQGDSAMYLCASSLVTGSYEQYFGPGTRLTVT.

The genes are TRBV19 and TRBJ2-5; unclear D gene. Trimming took off 6 bases at V and 4 bases at J, with 12 bases between the two ends. This CDR3 is 13 amino acids long. Germline CDR1 and CDR2: LNHDA and SQIVND (reference sequence). The CDR3 loop reads CASRAGNAETQYF. The CDR3 coding sequence is TGTGCCAGTAGAGCCGGTAACGCAGAGACCCAGTACTTC.